The 4 T cell receptor beta chains reported below all come from one sample, sequenced in a study of PD-L1 blockade in urothelial cancer. Only in-frame clones appear in the TCRdb table, and some are missing; sequencing was by immunoSEQ multiplex PCR. The table has 100,000 to 150,000 clones, around 88% seen once. The time point: peripheral blood 6 weeks after treatment start. The sample here was PBMCs, taken around atezolizumab (anti-PD-L1) treatment. These receptors all come from a man aged 50 to 59 with urothelial cancer.

The chain recombines TRBV2 with TRBJ1-2; 7 bases align to TRBD1. V lost 7 bases, J lost 0 bases, and 11 bases stayed unmatched. The CDR3 covers 16 residues. In germline, CDR1 is SNHLY, CDR2 FYNNEI. The DNA of the CDR3 is TGTGCCAGCAAGATCCGGGACAGAAGAACTAACTATGGCTACACCTTC. Its protein is CASKIRDRRTNYGYTF. Looking up the rest from reference TRBV2 and TRBJ1-2 gives the full variable domain: EPEVTQTPSHQVTQMGQEVILRCVPISNHLYFYWYRQILGQKVEFLVSFYNNEISEKSEIFDDQFSVERPDGSNFTLKIRSTKLEDSAMYFCASKIRDRRTNYGYTFGSGTRLTVV.

This chain uses TRBV5-4 with TRBJ1-5; weak D call: TRBD1 (5 bases). Germline V gene sequence: CDR1 SGHNT, CDR2 YYREEE (reference sequence). Trimming took off 0 bases at V and 7 bases at J, with 5 bases between the two ends. The CDR3 spans 12 residues. CDR3 region: CASSLDRQPQHF. The CDR3 DNA sequence: TGTGCCAGCAGCTTGGACAGGCAGCCCCAGCATTTT.

The chain combines TRBV18 with TRBJ2-1; tentatively, D is TRBD2 (5 bases). V lost 6 bases and J lost 7, with 10 bases in between. Germline V CDR1 and CDR2: KGHSH, LQKENI. CDR3 size: 12 residues. CDR3 coding DNA: TGTGCCAGCTCCGGCCAGCGGAATGAGCAGTTCTTC. This encodes CASSGQRNEQFF.

This clone has only a few counts. The V gene is TRBV7-9, the J gene TRBJ2-3; 12 bases match TRBD2. Germline CDR1 and CDR2: SEHNR and FQNEAQ (reference sequence). The ends lost 5 bases at V and 2 bases at J; junction bases unmatched: 5. There are 16 residues in the CDR3. CDR3 nucleotide sequence: TGTGCCAGCAGCCCAAGACTAGCGGGAGTCACAGATACGCAGTATTTT. It encodes CASSPRLAGVTDTQYF.